The clone carrying this T cell receptor (beta chain) was seen repeatedly, ten times or more. The data are from a study of molecular identifiers for immune sequencing clone quantification. TCRdb re-called the PCR reads through MiXCR, storing one row per CDR3 protein. This sample yields 550,000 to 750,000 distinct CDR3 sequences, of which less than 20% are seen a single time; about 0.9% belongs to the top ten. The ends were cut back, 9 bases at V and 0 bases at J, with 6 bases in the middle. The CDR3 totals 11 residues. Germline-derived CDR1 and CDR2 are LNHDA and SQIVND (reference sequence). The chain links TRBV19 to TRBJ2-7; D is uncertain. Sequencing was performed on naive CD8+ T cells from blood, with Jurkat cell RNA spiked in. Subset indicated: FACS-sorted CD8+CD4-CCR7+CD45RA+ naive T cells. The receptor comes from a human donor in good health. Some libraries in this study had Jurkat cell RNA spiked in. The chain's CDR3 is CASSSSYEQYF. In nucleotides, the CDR3 is TGTGCCAGCAGCTCCTCCTACGAGCAGTACTTC.